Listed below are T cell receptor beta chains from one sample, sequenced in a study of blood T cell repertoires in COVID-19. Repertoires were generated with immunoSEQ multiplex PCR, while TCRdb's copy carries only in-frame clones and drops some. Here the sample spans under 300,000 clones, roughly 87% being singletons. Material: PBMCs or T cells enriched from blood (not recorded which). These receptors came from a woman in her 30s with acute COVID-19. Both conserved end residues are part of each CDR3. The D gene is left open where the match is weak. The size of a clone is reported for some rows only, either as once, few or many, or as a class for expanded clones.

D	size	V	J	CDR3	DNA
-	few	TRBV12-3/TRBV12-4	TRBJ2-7	CASSLDLEQYF	TGTGCCAGCAGTTTAGATCTCGAGCAGTACTTC
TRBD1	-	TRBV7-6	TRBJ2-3	CASSLGTGSTDTQYF	TGTGCCAGCAGCTTAGGGACAGGTAGCACAGATACGCAGTATTTT
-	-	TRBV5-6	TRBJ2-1	CASSLYRFGYNEQFF	TGTGCCAGCAGCTTGTATCGGTTTGGTTACAATGAGCAGTTCTTC
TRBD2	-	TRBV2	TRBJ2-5	CASSGGGPRETQYF	TGTGCCAGCAGTGGGGGGGGTCCTAGAGAGACCCAGTACTTC
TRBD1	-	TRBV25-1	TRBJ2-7	CASSAYDRGGHEQYF	TGTGCCAGCAGTGCATATGACAGGGGAGGTCACGAGCAGTACTTC
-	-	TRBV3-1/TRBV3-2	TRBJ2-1	CASTPGTTIYNEQFF	TGTGCCAGCACCCCCGGGACAACTATATACAATGAGCAGTTCTTC
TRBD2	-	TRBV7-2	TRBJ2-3	CASSLAAGGTDTQYF	TGTGCCAGCAGCTTAGCCGCGGGAGGCACAGATACGCAGTATTTT
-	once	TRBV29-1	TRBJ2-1	CSVELPGGGNEQFF	TGCAGCGTTGAACTCCCCGGGGGAGGCAATGAGCAGTTCTTC
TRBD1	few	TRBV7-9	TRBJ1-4	CASSLRGQGGEKLFF	TGTGCCAGCAGCTTACGGGGACAGGGTGGCGAAAAACTGTTTTTT
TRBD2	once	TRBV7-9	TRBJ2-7	CASSEREAGGIYEQYF	TGTGCCAGCAGCGAAAGGGAGGCGGGGGGCATCTACGAGCAGTACTTC
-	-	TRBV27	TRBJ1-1	CASSLVQWTEAFF	TGTGCCAGCAGTTTAGTCCAGTGGACTGAAGCTTTCTTT
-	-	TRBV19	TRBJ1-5	CASNIDGTEQPQHF	TGTGCCTCGAACATCGACGGTACAGAGCAGCCCCAGCATTTT
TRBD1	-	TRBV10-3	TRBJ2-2	CAISINRGNTGELFF	TGTGCCATCAGTATCAACAGGGGAAACACCGGGGAGCTGTTTTTT
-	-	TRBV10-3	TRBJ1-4	CAIGDAYEKLFF	TGTGCCATCGGAGATGCGTATGAAAAACTGTTTTTT
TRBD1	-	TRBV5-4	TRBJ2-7	CASSLGTGPSYEQYF	TGTGCCAGCAGCCTGGGGACAGGGCCATCCTACGAGCAGTACTTC
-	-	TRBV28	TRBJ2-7	CASSLSWRGEQYF	TGTGCCAGCAGTTTAAGTTGGCGGGGCGAGCAGTACTTC